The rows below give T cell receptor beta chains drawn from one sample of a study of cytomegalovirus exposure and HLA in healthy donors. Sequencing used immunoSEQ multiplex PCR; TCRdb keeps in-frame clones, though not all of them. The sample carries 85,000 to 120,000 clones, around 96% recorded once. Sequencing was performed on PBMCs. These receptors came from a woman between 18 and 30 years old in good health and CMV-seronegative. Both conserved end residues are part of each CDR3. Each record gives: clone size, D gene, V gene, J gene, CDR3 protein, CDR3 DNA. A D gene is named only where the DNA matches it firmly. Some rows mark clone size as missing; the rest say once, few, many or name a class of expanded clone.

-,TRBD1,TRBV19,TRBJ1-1,CASRDRDGSFNTEAFF,TGTGCCAGTCGGGACAGGGACGGATCGTTCAACACTGAAGCTTTCTTT
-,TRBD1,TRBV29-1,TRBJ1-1,CSGGDSLNTEAFF,TGCAGCGGGGGGGACAGCTTAAACACTGAAGCTTTCTTT
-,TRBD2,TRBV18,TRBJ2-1,CASSPMSVASGGRADEQFF,TGTGCCAGCTCACCAATGTCCGTGGCTAGCGGGGGGCGGGCGGATGAGCAGTTCTTC
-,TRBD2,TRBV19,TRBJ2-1,CASSLLAGGPEGQKQFF,TGTGCCAGTAGCTTACTAGCGGGGGGGCCAGAGGGACAAAAGCAGTTCTTC
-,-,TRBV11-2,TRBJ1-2,CASSLDRGRGYTF,TGTGCCAGCAGCTTAGATCGGGGCAGGGGATACACCTTC
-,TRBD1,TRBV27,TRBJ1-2,CASSLGKGAANYGYTF,TGTGCCAGCAGTTTAGGAAAGGGGGCTGCTAACTATGGCTACACCTTC
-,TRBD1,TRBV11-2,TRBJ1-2,CASSPNYRGQGVVGYTF,TGTGCCAGCAGCCCCAACTACCGGGGACAGGGTGTGGTTGGCTACACCTTC
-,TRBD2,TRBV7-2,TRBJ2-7,CPSGRLAGGPISYEQYF,TGTCCTTCCGGGCGCCTAGCGGGGGGCCCGATCTCCTACGAGCAGTACTTC
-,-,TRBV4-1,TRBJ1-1,CASRGPVDFF,TGCGCCAGTCGCGGGCCGGTAGATTTCTTT
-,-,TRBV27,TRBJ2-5,CASSYTGYQETQYF,TGTGCCAGCAGCTATACAGGGTACCAAGAGACCCAGTACTTC
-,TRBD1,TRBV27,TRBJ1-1,CASSSRDRSLNTEAFF,TGTGCCAGCAGTTCCCGGGACAGGTCCTTGAACACTGAAGCTTTCTTT
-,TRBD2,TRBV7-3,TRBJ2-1,CASSLGLGRGNNEQFF,TGTGCCAGCAGCTTAGGTCTGGGGCGGGGGAACAATGAGCAGTTCTTC
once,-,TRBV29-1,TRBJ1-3,CSVEVAGGRNTIYF,TGCAGCGTTGAAGTGGCGGGTGGGAGAAACACCATATATTTT
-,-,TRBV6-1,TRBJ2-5,CASSESIGRETQYF,TGTGCCAGCAGTGAATCAATAGGGAGGGAGACCCAGTACTTC
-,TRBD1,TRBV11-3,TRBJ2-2,CASSAGQGAGGELFF,TGTGCCAGCAGCGCCGGACAGGGGGCAGGCGGGGAGCTGTTTTTT
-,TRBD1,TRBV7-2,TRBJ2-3,CASSARGPSTDTQYF,TGTGCCAGCAGCGCCAGGGGGCCGAGCACAGATACGCAGTATTTT
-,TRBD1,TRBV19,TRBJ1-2,CASSPVFNRGLYGYTF,TGTGCCAGTAGTCCAGTATTTAACAGGGGACTTTATGGCTACACCTTC
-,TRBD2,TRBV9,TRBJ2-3,CASSPLAGSSTDTQYF,TGTGCCAGCAGCCCACTAGCGGGGTCTAGCACAGATACGCAGTATTTT
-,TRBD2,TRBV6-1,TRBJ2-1,CASSEKPGLAGSNEQFF,TGTGCCAGCAGTGAAAAACCGGGACTAGCGGGAAGCAATGAGCAGTTCTTC
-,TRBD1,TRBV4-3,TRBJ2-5,CASSQTGGIQETQYF,TGCGCCAGCAGCCAAACAGGGGGTATACAAGAGACCCAGTACTTC
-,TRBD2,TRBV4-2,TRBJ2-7,CASSQDEGTTYEQYF,TGTGCCAGCAGCCAAGACGAAGGGACTACCTACGAGCAGTACTTC
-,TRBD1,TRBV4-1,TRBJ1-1,CASSQVPQGEPNTEAFF,TGCGCCAGCAGCCAGGTACCGCAGGGGGAACCGAACACTGAAGCTTTCTTT
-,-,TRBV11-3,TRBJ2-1,CASTRGIESYNEQFF,TGTGCCAGCACCCGAGGGATAGAGTCCTACAATGAGCAGTTCTTC
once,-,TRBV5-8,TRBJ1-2,CASRGPSFYGYTF,TGTGCCAGCAGGGGGCCTAGTTTCTATGGCTACACCTTC
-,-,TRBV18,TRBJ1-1,CASSLNRDVTGGAFF,TGTGCCAGCTCACTTAACAGGGACGTGACTGGGGGAGCTTTCTTT
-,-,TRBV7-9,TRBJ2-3,CASSFVRLGTDTQYF,TGTGCCAGCAGCTTTGTCAGGTTGGGCACAGATACGCAGTATTTT